This T cell receptor beta chain was retrieved from a study of vaccination and CD4 T cells after COVID-19. Study overall: Convalescent individuals numbered four females and six males, two being Hispanic. Stimuli were overlapping spike peptide pools of SARS-CoV-2 and three common cold coronaviruses (HCoV-NL63, HCoV-OC43, HCoV-229E).

Treatment defined: roughly 10-day PBMC culture with coronavirus spike peptide pools or control peptides (ViraFEST assay). Peptide pool stimulation in ViraFEST expanded antigen-specific T cells, whose TCRs were then sequenced. Comments on this clonotype: Its antigen is unknown.

The Oncomine TCR Beta short-read assay was what sequenced the DNA obtained from cultured CD4+ T cells. Genomic DNA was isolated from CD4+ T cells that had been cultured. TCRdb reanalysed the PCR reads using MiXCR and keeps one entry per CDR3 protein. The top ten hold approximately 16% of the sample, which has 25,000 to 30,000 distinct CDR3 sequences, approximately 60% seen once. V was shortened by 3 bases and J by 3 bases, with 14 bases between the two germline ends. There are 14 residues in the CDR3. Germline assignment: CDR1 DFQATT and CDR2 SNEGSKA (reference sequence). The input for sequencing was CD4+ T cells from blood, cultured in vitro, taken after SARS-CoV-2 vaccination. The TCR comes from a human donor who received a COVID-19 vaccine. The chain combines TRBV20-1 with TRBJ2-5, with D possibly TRBD2 on 5 matching bases. This chain's CDR3 is CSASGGLTEETQYF. The CDR3 coding sequence is TGCAGTGCTAGCGGAGGACTTACCGAAGAGACCCAGTACTTC.